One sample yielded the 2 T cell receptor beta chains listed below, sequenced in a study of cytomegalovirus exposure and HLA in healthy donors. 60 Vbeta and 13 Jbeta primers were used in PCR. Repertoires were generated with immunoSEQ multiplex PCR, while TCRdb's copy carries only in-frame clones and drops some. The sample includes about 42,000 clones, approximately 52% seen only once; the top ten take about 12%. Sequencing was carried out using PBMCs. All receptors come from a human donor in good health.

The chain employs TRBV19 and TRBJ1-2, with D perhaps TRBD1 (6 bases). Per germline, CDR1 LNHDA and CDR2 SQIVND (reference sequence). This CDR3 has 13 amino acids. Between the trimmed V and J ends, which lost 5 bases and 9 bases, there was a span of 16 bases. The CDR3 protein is CASSPEGQFRYTF. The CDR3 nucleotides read TGTGCCAGTAGTCCGGAAGGACAGTTTCGCTACACCTTC.

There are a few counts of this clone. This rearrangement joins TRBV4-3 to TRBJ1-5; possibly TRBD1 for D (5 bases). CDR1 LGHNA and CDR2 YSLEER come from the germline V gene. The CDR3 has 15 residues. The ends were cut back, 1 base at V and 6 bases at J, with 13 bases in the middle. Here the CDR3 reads CASSQGDGGLQPQHF. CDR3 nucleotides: TGCGCCAGCAGCCAAGGGGACGGGGGACTTCAGCCCCAGCATTTT.